The text below deals with one T cell receptor (beta chain). It has no known antigen specificity. No much larger clone exists at a distance of one base, and base qualities are not known. The record originates from a study of cytomegalovirus exposure and HLA in healthy donors listed by TCRdb under 2017. About the investigation overall: A later analysis indicated that the roughly 130 validation repertoires were generated on the platform also employed for the roughly 730 repertoires of the first cohort. The study aimed to test whether cataloging public T cell receptors could reveal signatures of past pathogen exposure. A separate validation cohort of over 95 different subjects was used in addition to the roughly 720-subject first cohort. The study combined high-throughput TCR immunosequencing, statistical association of individual TCRs with disease status, and machine learning to predict cytomegalovirus infection status.

Libraries came from the immunoSEQ multiplex PCR assay. In the authors' own workflow: A statistical classification framework was built for diagnosing cytomegalovirus status from the catalog of TCR beta chain sequences. The clones in this table, taken by TCRdb from immuneACCESS, are in-frame only. Not every clone is retained; where verified, under half of the shortfall comes from an unresolved V gene, and the cause of the rest is unknown. V and J calls and clone size are copied from that table; D and trimming were computed from the DNA. The sample has about 180,000 clones on record, approximately 86% of them singletons. Of the sample, about 2.5% is held by the ten largest clones. Taken from the germline V gene, the CDR1 and CDR2 loops are MDHEN and SYDVKM. V loses 1 base, J loses 9 bases, and the germline ends lie 5 bases apart. Inclusive of the bounding cysteine and phenylalanine, the CDR3 is 11 residues long. This entry keeps only the CDR3 DNA: 33 bases, framed from base 1.

Findings and caveats that apply to the study as a whole: It was suggested by the authors that the approach could potentially be generalized to other disease states and immunological phenotypes. The study listed 150 to 200 TCR beta chains as associated with cytomegalovirus. Most TCR sequences were seen in very few donors, while some public TCRs were found in many individuals. Subsequent analysis determined that TCRs grouped into clusters in the first cohort also showed a tendency toward co-occurrence across the 120 validation repertoires, and about 94% of cluster scores exceeded 0. A few of the identified cytomegalovirus-associated TCR beta chains were confirmed in vitro to be specific for cytomegalovirus antigens. All 120 or so repertoires were used to score co-occurrence in the validation cohort in a later analysis, because that analysis had no HLA typing for the cohort. The classifier was reported to diagnose cytomegalovirus status with high specificity and sensitivity in both the original cohort and the validation cohort.

The donors were included in the validation cohort of roughly 130 subjects, a group kept apart from the approximately 700-subject first cohort. The sequence was collected from a man aged 18 to 29 in good health and CMV-seropositive. This sequence uses TRBV28 and TRBJ2-3; no confident D gene assignment can be made. Specimen: PBMCs. The CDR3 reads CASSLSLTQYF. The DNA sequence is as follows: TGTGCCAGCAGTTTATCCCTGACGCAGTATTTT.